This T cell receptor (beta chain) appears in the sequencing data of a study of cytomegalovirus exposure and HLA in healthy donors. A word on this clone: The antigen remains undetermined.

Study-wide results and caveats: Sequencing had likely introduced a cluster of highly shared sequence variants as an artifact.

The CDR3 is made up of 15 amino acids. V gave up 9 bases and J gave up 0 bases, with 15 bases separating them. The germline V gene encodes CDR1 SGHRS and CDR2 YFSETQ. Primers for the PCR totalled 60 Vbeta and 13 Jbeta. Measured with immunoSEQ multiplex PCR; TCRdb has only the in-frame clones, and not every one. The data hold about 130,000 clones, with over 70% observed a single time. Sequencing was done on a sample of PBMCs. The J gene is TRBJ2-2, the V gene TRBV5-1; a weak D match, TRBD1 (6 bases). The sequence derives from a man younger than 35 in good health and CMV-seropositive. CDR3 residues: CATRQAITNTGELFF. CDR3 coding DNA: TGCGCCACCAGACAGGCGATTACGAACACCGGGGAGCTGTTTTTT.